The rows below give T cell receptor beta chains drawn from one sample of a study of T cell responses to AZD1222 COVID-19 vaccine. Some clones are missing from TCRdb's copy, which holds only in-frame ones; the method was immunoSEQ multiplex PCR. The sample consists of 150,000 to 190,000 clones, roughly nine tenths of them appearing once. The sample in question was peripheral blood, obtained 28 days after the second AZD1222 dose. The receptors come from an adult who received the AZD1222 COVID-19 vaccine. The CDR3 runs from the conserved cysteine through the conserved F or W. The order of the fields is D gene, clone size, V gene, J gene, CDR3 DNA, CDR3 protein. The D gene is left open where the match is weak. Clone size is given for some rows only: seen once, a few or many times, or a class if the clone is expanded.

d_call: .; clone_size: .; v_call: TRBV19; j_call: TRBJ1-3; cdr3_nt: TGTGCCAGTACCCCACCGGAGGGACCTAGCCTTGGAAACACCATATATTTT; cdr3_aa: CASTPPEGPSLGNTIYF
d_call: .; clone_size: .; v_call: TRBV30; j_call: TRBJ1-2; cdr3_nt: TGTGCCTGGACCCCCTTTGATGGCTACACCTTC; cdr3_aa: CAWTPFDGYTF
d_call: .; clone_size: .; v_call: TRBV12-3/TRBV12-4; j_call: TRBJ2-7; cdr3_nt: TGTGCCAGCAGTTATAGCTCCTACGAGCAGTACTTC; cdr3_aa: CASSYSSYEQYF
d_call: TRBD1; clone_size: .; v_call: TRBV7-9; j_call: TRBJ1-5; cdr3_nt: TGTGCCAGCAGCTTAGAACGGACAGGGGATCAGCCCCAGCATTTT; cdr3_aa: CASSLERTGDQPQHF
d_call: TRBD1; clone_size: .; v_call: TRBV18; j_call: TRBJ1-5; cdr3_nt: TGTGCCAGCTCAGAGGACAGGGCTCAGCCCCAGCATTTT; cdr3_aa: CASSEDRAQPQHF
d_call: TRBD2; clone_size: .; v_call: TRBV5-6; j_call: TRBJ2-7; cdr3_nt: TGTGCCAGCAGCTTTAGAAGGCTAGCGGGCAATGACGGAAACGAGCAGTACTTC; cdr3_aa: CASSFRRLAGNDGNEQYF
d_call: TRBD2; clone_size: .; v_call: TRBV5-4; j_call: TRBJ2-7; cdr3_nt: TGTGCCAGCAGCGCTAGCGGGACCTTCTCCTACGAGCAGTACTTC; cdr3_aa: CASSASGTFSYEQYF
d_call: TRBD2; clone_size: .; v_call: TRBV6-5; j_call: TRBJ2-7; cdr3_nt: TGTGCCAGCAAGACTAGCGGGAGTCTGACCTACGAGCAGTACTTC; cdr3_aa: CASKTSGSLTYEQYF
d_call: TRBD1; clone_size: .; v_call: TRBV4-1; j_call: TRBJ2-2; cdr3_nt: TGCGCCAGCAGCCAAGAGAGGGGACAGGGGTCGCGCTTTGGGGAGCTGTTTTTT; cdr3_aa: CASSQERGQGSRFGELFF
d_call: .; clone_size: .; v_call: TRBV27; j_call: TRBJ2-2; cdr3_nt: TGTGCCAGCAGTTTGTTTGCCACCGGGGAGCTGTTTTTT; cdr3_aa: CASSLFATGELFF
d_call: .; clone_size: .; v_call: TRBV5-6; j_call: TRBJ1-1; cdr3_nt: TGTGCCAGCAGCTTGAATTGGCGGATCAATGACGCTGAAGCTTTCTTT; cdr3_aa: CASSLNWRINDAEAFF
d_call: TRBD2; clone_size: .; v_call: TRBV4-1; j_call: TRBJ2-7; cdr3_nt: TGCGCCAGCAGCCAATTATACGCCCAACGGGGGGACGAGCAGTACTTC; cdr3_aa: CASSQLYAQRGDEQYF
d_call: TRBD2; clone_size: .; v_call: TRBV7-8; j_call: TRBJ2-2; cdr3_nt: TGTGCCAGCAGCCGTCGGAGACTAGCGGGGGGACCGAACACCGGGGAGCTGTTTTTT; cdr3_aa: CASSRRRLAGGPNTGELFF
d_call: TRBD2; clone_size: .; v_call: TRBV19; j_call: TRBJ2-1; cdr3_nt: TGTGCCAGTAGTATGGAAGCGGGGGGGCTTCATGAGCAGTTCTTC; cdr3_aa: CASSMEAGGLHEQFF
d_call: .; clone_size: few; v_call: TRBV28; j_call: TRBJ2-2; cdr3_nt: TGTGCCAGCAGTCTCGGAGCAACGAACACCGGGGAGCTGTTTTTT; cdr3_aa: CASSLGATNTGELFF
d_call: .; clone_size: .; v_call: TRBV28; j_call: TRBJ1-5; cdr3_nt: TGTGCCAGCAGTTGGGGCTCAGTTACTCAGCCCCAGCATTTT; cdr3_aa: CASSWGSVTQPQHF
d_call: .; clone_size: .; v_call: TRBV3-1/TRBV3-2; j_call: TRBJ2-4; cdr3_nt: TGTGCCAGCAGCCCCCGGCCGGGACTGCAAAACCAAGGAGCCAAAAACATTCAGTACTTC; cdr3_aa: CASSPRPGLQNQGAKNIQYF
d_call: .; clone_size: .; v_call: TRBV6-5; j_call: TRBJ1-2; cdr3_nt: TGTGCCAGCAGTCCCCCCGGGGGGGCTCGTGGCTACACCTTC; cdr3_aa: CASSPPGGARGYTF